This T cell receptor beta chain appears in the sequencing data of a study of T cell responses to AZD1222 COVID-19 vaccine. About this clone itself: Its target is not known.

This table comes from immunoSEQ multiplex PCR, and its TCRdb copy is limited to in-frame clones, with some not included. Of about 140,000 clones detected, approximately 90% appear once; the ten largest clones hold approximately 3%. Germline V gene lookup returns CDR1 MNHNY and CDR2 SVGAGI (reference sequence). The CDR3 loop spans 11 amino acids. The V and J ends lost 5 bases and 4 bases respectively, with 5 bases between them. Broader study findings: A rise in Spike-specific TCR breadth and depth followed two AZD1222 doses. Dominant CD4 TCR responses targeted spike regions 160-218 and 743-854. Donors were chiefly white British, with a greater number of females, and clonal diversity was perhaps underestimated.

The chain couples TRBV6-6 to TRBJ2-5, with no clear D. Here the sequenced sample was peripheral blood, taken on day 0 of AZD1222 vaccination. The sequence came from an adult in good health. The CDR3 coding sequence is TGTGCCAGCAGTACTGCAGAGACCCAGTACTTC. Its protein product is CASSTAETQYF.